Following are 26 T cell receptor beta chains from one sample sequenced in a study of T cell responses to AZD1222 COVID-19 vaccine. Assay: immunoSEQ multiplex PCR; the TCRdb copy retains only in-frame clones and omits some. The sample shows 150,000 or so clones, around 90% of them seen only once. The source was peripheral blood, collected 28 days after the second dose of the MenACWY control vaccine. The receptors derive from an adult who received the MenACWY meningococcal vaccine as a control.

The chain joins TRBV20-1 to TRBJ2-3; TRBD2 agrees at 11 bases. CDR1 and CDR2 (germline): DFQATT, SNEGSKA (reference sequence). Trimming cost V 3 bases and J 4 bases; bases outside gene matches: 6. The CDR3 has 15 amino acids. The CDR3 here is CSASSRTSGSDTQYF. CDR3 DNA: TGCAGTGCTAGTTCTAGGACTAGCGGGTCAGATACGCAGTATTTT.

The V and J genes are TRBV6-5 and TRBJ2-7, with TRBD1 as a possible D gene (9 bases). Germline V gene lookup returns CDR1 MNHEY and CDR2 SVGAGI. V lost 4 bases to trimming and J lost 4 bases, with 20 bases between them. This CDR3 region has 16 residues. The CDR3 nucleotides read TGTGCCAGCAGTTCCCCGGGAGGGACAGGGAGGTACGAGCAGTACTTC. Translated, it gives CASSSPGGTGRYEQYF.

V is TRBV20-1 and J is TRBJ2-2; 8 positions agree with TRBD1. There are 17 residues in the CDR3. The germline CDR1 and CDR2 sequences are DFQATT and SNEGSKA (reference sequence). Losses at the gene ends were 3 bases for V and 3 bases for J; bases not matched to a gene: 12. In DNA form, the CDR3 reads TGCAGTGCTAGTAGGGCAGGGGGCGCCCCGGACACCGGGGAGCTGTTTTTT. The encoded protein is CSASRAGGAPDTGELFF.

The chain uses TRBV7-8 and TRBJ2-3; D perhaps matches TRBD2 (5 bases). Looked up from germline, CDR1 is SGHVS and CDR2 is FQNEAQ. This CDR3 contains 13 residues. The germline V and J ends were trimmed by 7 bases and 2 bases, with 10 bases remaining between them. As DNA, the CDR3 is TGTGCCAGCAACGGGGAACACACAGATACGCAGTATTTT. Its protein product is CASNGEHTDTQYF.

The count of this clone is one. The rearrangement links TRBV18 to TRBJ2-1; D tentatively fits TRBD1 or TRBD2 (6 bases each). V was pared by 2 bases and J by 3 bases, with 11 bases between. CDR3 length equals 15 residues. CDR1 and CDR2 (germline): KGHSH, LQKENI. The CDR3 loop reads CASSPRGVSYNEQFF. CDR3 sequence (DNA): TGTGCCAGCTCACCAAGGGGGGTTAGCTACAATGAGCAGTTCTTC. Based on the CDR3 plus reference TRBV18 and TRBJ2-1, the full variable domain is NAGVMQNPRHLVRRRGQEARLRCSPMKGHSHVYWYRQLPEEGLKFMVYLQKENIIDESGMPKERFSAEFPKEGPSILRIQQVVRGDSAAYFCASSPRGVSYNEQFFGPGTRLTVL.

The genes are TRBV6-6 and TRBJ2-7; D might be TRBD1 or TRBD2, each matching 5 bases. The CDR3 is made up of 16 amino acids. Germline assignment: CDR1 MNHNY and CDR2 SVGAGI (reference sequence). V lost 6 bases and J 6 bases, leaving 24 bases between the germline ends. CDR3 sequence reads: CASRPLRGPREGEQYF. CDR3 nucleotides: TGTGCCAGCAGGCCCCTACGGGGACCCCGAGAGGGCGAGCAGTACTTC.

The chain uses TRBV24-1 and TRBJ2-1; 8 nucleotides match TRBD2. This CDR3 region has 16 residues. Germline lookup yields CDR1 KGHDR and CDR2 SFDVKD. V dropped 1 base and J dropped 7; count of bases not matched to a gene: 8. The CDR3: CATSDFREAGENEQFF. The DNA of the CDR3 is TGTGCCACCAGTGATTTCCGAGAAGCGGGAGAAAATGAGCAGTTCTTC.

V is TRBV5-1 and J is TRBJ2-1; TRBD1 matches 9 bases. The CDR3 runs 15 residues. Germline-derived CDR1 and CDR2 are SGHRS and YFSETQ. The J segment lost 1 base and the V segment lost 6 bases, leaving 5 bases of the junction unmatched. This chain's CDR3 is CASTTGQGSYNEQFF. CDR3 DNA sequence: TGCGCCAGCACTACCGGACAGGGGTCCTACAATGAGCAGTTCTTC.

V usage is TRBV4-3 and J usage is TRBJ1-2; D is possibly TRBD1 (5 bases). CDR3 length: 17 residues. The V end was cut by 0 bases, the J end by 4 bases, with 18 bases between. CDR1 is LGHNA, CDR2 YSLEER, per germline. In nucleotides, the CDR3 is TGCGCCAGCAGCCAAGATCATGCAACAGGCATTGGCTATGGCTACACCTTC. It yields the protein CASSQDHATGIGYGYTF.

The chain couples TRBV11-2 to TRBJ1-5; D is unresolved. Germline CDR1 and CDR2: SGHAT and FQNNGV. Between the trimmed V and J ends, which lost 1 base and 0 bases, there was a span of 13 bases. There are 17 residues in the CDR3. The CDR3 loop reads CASSLAASGDSNQPQHF. The CDR3 nucleotides are TGTGCCAGCAGCTTAGCGGCTTCCGGTGATAGCAATCAGCCCCAGCATTTT.

The chain joins TRBV6-6 to TRBJ1-2; TRBD1 might be the D (5 bases). V lost 6 bases and J 6 bases, leaving 14 bases between the germline ends. Germline assignment: CDR1 MNHNY and CDR2 SVGAGI (reference sequence). The CDR3 is 13 residues long. In DNA, the CDR3 is TGTGCCAGCAGCCCCGGGGGAGTGAATGGCTACACCTTC. It codes for CASSPGGVNGYTF.

CDR3 amino acids: CASSLSAGVNTGELFF. In nucleotides, the CDR3 is TGTGCCAGCAGTTTGTCAGCGGGGGTCAACACCGGGGAGCTGTTTTTT. The rearrangement links TRBV28 to TRBJ2-2, with 8 bases lining up with TRBD2. V trimming: 3 bases; J trimming: 2 bases; junction bases outside the gene matches: 5. CDR3 length: 16 residues. Germline CDR1 and CDR2: MDHEN and SYDVKM. Full variable domain (remainder filled in from reference TRBV28 and TRBJ2-2): DVKVTQSSRYLVKRTGEKVFLECVQDMDHENMFWYRQDPGLGLRLIYFSYDVKMKEKGDIPEGYSVSREKKERFSLILESASTNQTSMYLCASSLSAGVNTGELFFGEGSRLTVL.

This clone appeared once. The chain recombines TRBV7-2 with TRBJ1-2; D perhaps matches TRBD1 (6 bases). This CDR3 region has 13 residues. Germline V lookup: CDR1 SGHTA, CDR2 FQGNSA. V dropped 4 bases and J dropped 4 bases, with 10 bases sitting between them. For the CDR3, the DNA is TGTGCCAGCAGCTGGACAGCGCTCTATGGCTACACCTTC. It yields the protein CASSWTALYGYTF.

This clone is a singleton in its sample. CDR3 DNA sequence: TGTGCCAGCAGTTTAGGGCAGATCACTGAAGCTTTCTTT. It encodes CASSLGQITEAFF. This chain connects TRBV28 to TRBJ1-1; no reliable D call. CDR3 length: 13 amino acids. Trimming took off 2 bases at V and 4 bases at J, with 8 bases between the two ends. Germline V CDR1 and CDR2: MDHEN, SYDVKM.

This chain links TRBV7-2 with TRBJ2-2; D could derive from TRBD1 or TRBD2 (6 bases each). V shed 5 bases and J shed 3 bases, with 16 bases lying between them. This CDR3 spans 16 amino acids. Germline assignment: CDR1 SGHTA and CDR2 FQGNSA. The CDR3, as DNA: TGTGCCAGCAGCCAGAGGGGGGACTCACACACCGGGGAGCTGTTTTTT. This sequence encodes CASSQRGDSHTGELFF.

The chain combines TRBV6-4 with TRBJ2-1; D may be TRBD2 (6 bases). The V end was cut by 4 bases, the J end by 0 bases, with 10 bases between. CDR3 length equals 15 residues. CDR1 is MRHNA and CDR2 is SNTAGT in the germline V gene. Here the CDR3 reads CASSGAGSSYNEQFF. CDR3 DNA: TGTGCCAGCAGTGGAGCGGGCAGCTCCTACAATGAGCAGTTCTTC.

The chain joins TRBV7-2 to TRBJ2-7, with a possible D match to TRBD1 (6 bases). Trimming pared 5 bases from V and 10 bases from J, leaving 12 bases between. The CDR3 covers 11 residues. The V gene's germline CDR1 is SGHTA and CDR2 FQGNSA. CDR3 nucleotide sequence: TGTGCCAGCAGCACTCCAGGGGAACAGTACTTC. Translated, it gives CASSTPGEQYF.

The chain combines TRBV2 with TRBJ1-2; 7 positions match TRBD1. Per germline, CDR1 SNHLY and CDR2 FYNNEI. Trimming at V came to 5 bases and at J to 5 bases, leaving 5 bases not matched to a gene. CDR3 size: 13 residues. The CDR3 coding sequence is TGTGCCAGCAGTTCGGACAGGAGTTATGGCTACACCTTC. It specifies CASSSDRSYGYTF.

The V call is TRBV28, the J call TRBJ2-1; D may match TRBD1 or TRBD2 (6 bases each). The CDR3 length is 17 residues. With 6 bases removed from V and 3 bases from J, the gap between germline ends came to 21 bases. Germline CDR1 and CDR2: MDHEN and SYDVKM. The CDR3 DNA follows: TGTGCCAGCAGGGGGCCTTTAGGGGGGTTTTACTACAATGAGCAGTTCTTC. As protein: CASRGPLGGFYYNEQFF.

The chain has TRBV7-2 and TRBJ2-2; no reliable D call. Germline V lookup: CDR1 SGHTA, CDR2 FQGNSA. V lost 5 bases to trimming and J lost 1 base, with 2 bases between them. The CDR3 is 12 amino acids. CDR3 region: CASSENTGELFF. The CDR3 DNA sequence: TGTGCCAGCAGCGAGAACACCGGGGAGCTGTTTTTT.

The chain recombines TRBV28 with TRBJ1-2; 8 bases align to TRBD1. The CDR3 covers 16 residues. V dropped 5 bases and J dropped 6; count of bases not matched to a gene: 14. The germline V gene has CDR1 MDHEN and CDR2 SYDVKM. The CDR3 spells CASSLGQGLPLDGYTF. In DNA, the CDR3 is TGTGCCAGCAGTCTCGGACAGGGTTTACCCTTGGATGGCTACACCTTC.

This sequence joins TRBV6-5 and TRBJ2-3, with 9 bases that match TRBD1. CDR1 and CDR2 (germline): MNHEY, SVGAGI. J lost 4 bases, V lost 4 bases, and 9 bases had no gene match. The CDR3 has 16 residues. The CDR3 sequence: CASSSTRDRVADTQYF. The CDR3 DNA reads as TGTGCCAGCAGTTCTACGAGGGACAGGGTTGCAGATACGCAGTATTTT.

The V and J genes are TRBV28 and TRBJ1-1; tentatively, D is TRBD1 (5 bases). Germline CDR1 is MDHEN and CDR2 is SYDVKM. The CDR3 is 15 residues long. Trimming cost V 3 bases and J 2 bases, with 13 bases left between them. CDR3 loop: CASSLMAGKNTEAFF. CDR3 coding DNA: TGTGCCAGCAGTTTGATGGCAGGGAAAAACACTGAAGCTTTCTTT.

For the CDR3, the DNA is TGTGCCAGCAGCTTGGGAGATCTCAGAGCCTACGAGCAGTACTTC. It yields the protein CASSLGDLRAYEQYF. V usage is TRBV7-2 and J usage is TRBJ2-7; D perhaps matches TRBD2 (5 bases). In germline, CDR1 is SGHTA, CDR2 FQGNSA. The CDR3 contains 15 residues. The V and J ends lost 3 bases and 2 bases respectively, with 14 bases between them.

This clone was detected once. V and J are TRBV5-6 and TRBJ2-1, with unresolved D. V lost 0 bases and J 3 bases, leaving 13 bases between the germline ends. CDR1 is SGHDT, CDR2 YYEEEE, per germline. This CDR3 comprises 16 residues. Written as DNA, the CDR3 is TGTGCCAGCAGCTTGGACCGAGGAGCTCTCTACAATGAGCAGTTCTTC. Protein product: CASSLDRGALYNEQFF.

This chain uses TRBV30 with TRBJ1-1; D is unclear. The V gene lost 2 bases and the J gene lost 1 base, with 8 bases spanning the gap. CDR3 size: 13 residues. CDR1 is GTSNPN, CDR2 SVGIG, per germline (reference sequence). The CDR3 sequence is CAWSLRRNTEAFF. CDR3 DNA sequence: TGTGCCTGGAGTTTGAGAAGGAACACTGAAGCTTTCTTT.